Shown below are 30 T cell receptor beta chains from a single sample sequenced in a study of patients and donors after allogeneic stem cell transplantation. A single record per CDR3 protein comes from TCRdb applying MiXCR to the RT-PCR reads. The data show about 40,000 distinct CDR3 sequences, under 35% seen once. The sequencing sample was made of blood, either unsorted or a sorted T cell fraction (not recorded which). These receptors originate from a human donor who was either an allogeneic HSCT recipient or a stem cell or donor lymphocyte infusion donor (not recorded which). It is not recorded whose cells these are; they may come from a transplant donor.

This clonotype appeared a few times. The chain is built from TRBV12-3 or TRBV12-4 and TRBJ2-1, with TRBD1 matching 7 bases. The length of the CDR3 is 13 residues. J lost 4 bases, V lost 7 bases, and 4 bases had no gene match. The DNA for the CDR3 is TGTGCCAGCACCAAGACAGGGTACAATGAGCAGTTCTTC. Encoded protein: CASTKTGYNEQFF.

The chain is built from TRBV20-1 and TRBJ2-7; 14 bases align to TRBD2. Germline-derived CDR1 and CDR2 are DFQATT and SNEGSKA (reference sequence). The V segment lost 5 bases and the J segment 3 bases; nucleotides outside the gene matches: 6. The length of the CDR3 is 15 residues. The CDR3: CSAGGTSGSIYEQYF. The CDR3 DNA sequence: TGCAGTGCTGGGGGGACTAGCGGGAGTATCTACGAGCAGTACTTC.

This clonotype was seen ten or more times. This chain connects TRBV12-3 or TRBV12-4 to TRBJ1-5, with D unclear. The CDR3 covers 12 residues. The ends were cut back, 5 bases at V and 5 bases at J, with 7 bases in the middle. CDR3 amino acids: CASSPLDQPQHF. The DNA for the CDR3 is TGTGCCAGCAGTCCTCTGGATCAGCCCCAGCATTTT.

The table lists this clonotype with a few counts. The gene calls are TRBV7-8 and TRBJ2-2; 8 bases match TRBD2. V lost 1 base to trimming and J lost 5 bases; unmatched junction nucleotides: 12. Per the germline V gene, CDR1 is SGHVS and CDR2 is FQNEAQ. CDR3 length: 18 residues. CDR3 region: CASSLVAAERERTGELFF. CDR3 sequence (DNA): TGTGCCAGCAGCTTAGTTGCGGCCGAGCGGGAGCGGACCGGGGAGCTGTTTTTT.

V usage is TRBV12-3 or TRBV12-4 and J usage is TRBJ2-3; TRBD1 agrees at 8 bases. The CDR3 sequence is 15 residues long. Trimming removed 4 bases from V and 1 base from J; junction bases left unmatched: 4. The chain's CDR3 is CASSSGQGGTDTQYF. DNA of the CDR3: TGTGCCAGCAGTTCAGGACAGGGAGGCACAGATACGCAGTATTTT.

V is TRBV6-5 and J is TRBJ2-5; D remains unclear. This CDR3 has 14 residues. V was clipped by 6 bases and J by 5 bases, with 16 bases between them. CDR1 MNHEY and CDR2 SVGAGI come from the germline V gene. As DNA, the CDR3 is TGTGCCAGCAGCCAGTCCGACGTAAGGGAGACCCAGTACTTC. Residues: CASSQSDVRETQYF.

This clonotype was observed a few times. As DNA, the CDR3 is TGTGCCATCAGTGACGGGAGCATGGGCACAGATACGCAGTATTTT. The encoded protein is CAISDGSMGTDTQYF. The chain uses TRBV10-3 and TRBJ2-3; perhaps TRBD2 as D (6 bases). Germline CDR1 ENHRY, CDR2 SYGVKD. CDR3 length: 15 amino acids. Between the trimmed V and J ends, which lost 3 bases and 1 base, there was a span of 11 bases.

The J gene is TRBJ1-5, the V gene TRBV7-2; weak D call: TRBD1 (6 bases). Per the germline V gene, CDR1 is SGHTA and CDR2 is FQGNSA. V was trimmed by 2 bases and J by 4 bases, leaving 9 bases between them. This CDR3 comprises 14 residues. The CDR3: CASSLYQGNQPQHF. The CDR3 coding sequence is TGTGCCAGCAGCTTATATCAGGGGAATCAGCCCCAGCATTTT.

The rearrangement uses TRBV28 and TRBJ2-7, with D tentatively TRBD2 (6 bases). The length of the CDR3 is 16 residues. Germline CDR1 reads MDHEN; CDR2 reads SYDVKM. Between the trimmed V and J ends, which lost 2 bases and 1 base, there was a span of 15 bases. CDR3 in amino acids: CASSLMGAGGSYEQYF. The CDR3 coding sequence is TGTGCCAGCAGTTTAATGGGAGCGGGCGGTTCCTACGAGCAGTACTTC. The full variable domain, its missing parts supplied by reference TRBV28 and TRBJ2-7, is DVKVTQSSRYLVKRTGEKVFLECVQDMDHENMFWYRQDPGLGLRLIYFSYDVKMKEKGDIPEGYSVSREKKERFSLILESASTNQTSMYLCASSLMGAGGSYEQYFGPGTRLTVT.

The rearrangement joins TRBV15 to TRBJ1-2, with 7 bases fitting TRBD1. The CDR3 runs to 16 residues. The germline gives CDR1 LNHNV, CDR2 YYDKDF (reference sequence). V lost 0 bases to trimming and J lost 8 bases; unmatched junction nucleotides: 12. The CDR3 loop is CATSRDQIVGQNGYTF. The CDR3 DNA is TGTGCCACCAGCAGAGATCAAATAGTGGGACAGAACGGCTACACCTTC.

This clonotype was observed at least ten times. This chain links TRBV20-1 with TRBJ1-1; 9 positions match TRBD1. The CDR3 totals 15 residues. V dropped 1 base and J dropped 5; count of bases not matched to a gene: 8. Germline V gene lookup returns CDR1 DFQATT and CDR2 SNEGSKA (reference sequence). The CDR3 region is CSARVGGQGRTEAFF. The CDR3 DNA reads as TGCAGTGCTAGAGTAGGGGGACAGGGAAGAACTGAAGCTTTCTTT.

The chain joins TRBV25-1 to TRBJ1-4; D unresolved. Trimming shortened V by 4 bases and J by 0 bases, and 9 bases separated the two germline ends. The CDR3 runs 15 residues. Looked up from germline, CDR1 is MGHDK and CDR2 is SYGVNS. The CDR3 here is CASSALDATNEKLFF. The DNA of the CDR3 is TGTGCCAGCAGTGCCCTAGACGCAACTAATGAAAAACTGTTTTTT.

This chain connects TRBV6-2 or TRBV6-3 to TRBJ1-2, with D unresolved. Between the trimmed V and J ends, which lost 6 bases and 6 bases, there was a span of 23 bases. Germline lookup yields CDR1 MNHEY and CDR2 SVGEGT. The CDR3 has 16 residues. CDR3 protein: CASSLLVGPRKDGYTF. In DNA form, the CDR3 reads TGTGCCAGCAGCCTCCTAGTAGGGCCCCGGAAGGATGGCTACACCTTC.

This clonotype came up many times. The chain combines TRBV7-9 with TRBJ1-1, with D tentatively TRBD1 (5 bases). The V and J ends lost 1 base and 6 bases respectively, with 9 bases between them. The CDR3 extends over 13 amino acids. The germline V gene has CDR1 SEHNR and CDR2 FQNEAQ (reference sequence). CDR3: CASSLGGGAEAFF. CDR3 nucleotides: TGTGCCAGCAGCTTAGGCGGGGGGGCTGAAGCTTTCTTT.

In its sample, this clonotype was seen many times. The J gene is TRBJ1-1, the V gene TRBV4-3; TRBD1 might be the D (6 bases). CDR1 is LGHNA and CDR2 is YSLEER in the germline V gene. V lost 2 bases, J lost 3 bases, and 13 bases lay in between. This CDR3 is 15 amino acids long. CDR3 in amino acids: CASSQIGQGHTEAFF. For the CDR3, the DNA is TGCGCCAGCAGCCAAATTGGTCAGGGGCACACTGAAGCTTTCTTT.

The chain carries TRBV7-2 and TRBJ1-1, with D perhaps TRBD1 (5 bases). V dropped 1 base and J dropped 6 bases, with 12 bases sitting between them. CDR1 is SGHTA and CDR2 is FQGNSA in the germline V gene. This CDR3 spans 14 amino acids. This CDR3 is CASSLERGRAEAFF. CDR3 coding DNA: TGTGCCAGCAGCTTAGAAAGGGGTAGGGCTGAAGCTTTCTTT. Together with reference TRBV7-2 and TRBJ1-1, the CDR3 gives the full variable domain: GAGVSQSPSNKVTEKGKDVELRCDPISGHTALYWYRQSLGQGLEFLIYFQGNSAPDKSGLPSDRFSAERTGGSVSTLTIQRTQQEDSAVYLCASSLERGRAEAFFGQGTRLTVV.

The V call is TRBV7-2, the J call TRBJ1-1; 8 bases are a match to TRBD1. The germline V gene has CDR1 SGHTA and CDR2 FQGNSA. The CDR3 spans 15 residues. Unmatched junction bases numbered 6, after V lost 2 bases and J lost 4 bases. CDR3 region: CASSLTPGQVTEAFF. The DNA of the CDR3 is TGTGCCAGCAGCTTAACACCGGGACAGGTCACTGAAGCTTTCTTT.

This clonotype occurred a few times. This chain links TRBV4-3 with TRBJ2-7, with D possibly being TRBD1 (5 bases). The CDR3 contains 14 residues. V lost 2 bases and J lost 4, with 12 bases in between. Germline values: CDR1 LGHNA, CDR2 YSLEER. CDR3 in amino acids: CASSQQGKGYEQYF. CDR3 bases: TGCGCCAGCAGCCAACAGGGAAAGGGGTACGAGCAGTACTTC.

This clonotype was observed a few times. The rearrangement joins TRBV11-2 to TRBJ1-1; no clear D gene. The CDR3 is 14 amino acids. Germline lookup yields CDR1 SGHAT and CDR2 FQNNGV. The V end was cut by 1 base, the J end by 7 bases, with 13 bases between. The CDR3 DNA reads TGTGCCAGCAGCTTAGCGGGTAACGGTAATGAAGCTTTCTTT. Residues: CASSLAGNGNEAFF.

V and J are TRBV24-1 and TRBJ1-5, with 8 positions matching TRBD1. The V and J ends lost 7 bases and 2 bases, in that order; junction bases with no gene match: 6. CDR1 KGHDR and CDR2 SFDVKD come from the germline V gene. This CDR3 contains 15 residues. CDR3 sequence (DNA): TGTGCCACCAGCCCCGACAGGGGCGGCAATCAGCCCCAGCATTTT. It codes for CATSPDRGGNQPQHF.

This clonotype was counted between two and nine times. V usage is TRBV20-1 and J usage is TRBJ2-3; D gene unclear. The germline V gene has CDR1 DFQATT and CDR2 SNEGSKA (reference sequence). This CDR3 contains 12 residues. The V end was cut by 6 bases, the J end by 9 bases, with 16 bases between. CDR3 region: CSAESGLGTQYF. The DNA of the CDR3 is TGCAGTGCGGAATCGGGTCTAGGCACGCAGTATTTT.

This clonotype showed up many times. The V and J genes are TRBV7-9 and TRBJ1-3; a possible D gene is TRBD1 (6 bases). The CDR3 length is 11 residues. Looked up from germline, CDR1 is SEHNR and CDR2 is FQNEAQ (reference sequence). Here the CDR3 reads CAGGPGNTIYF. The CDR3 nucleotides read TGTGCTGGGGGGCCCGGAAACACCATATATTTT.

This clonotype appeared many times. The V gene is TRBV20-1, the J gene TRBJ1-2, with D possibly being TRBD1 (6 bases). V was cut by 4 bases and J by 8 bases, with 11 bases left in between. The CDR3 has 11 amino acids. Germline CDR1 and CDR2: DFQATT and SNEGSKA (reference sequence). The DNA of the CDR3 is TGCAGTGCTATGGAGGGGGGAGGCTACACCTTC. This gives the protein CSAMEGGGYTF.

This rearrangement joins TRBV29-1 to TRBJ1-2; weak D call: TRBD1 (6 bases). Germline lookup yields CDR1 SQVTM and CDR2 ANQGSEA. The CDR3 runs 11 residues. The ends were cut back, 7 bases at V and 7 bases at J, with 13 bases in the middle. The CDR3 coding sequence is TGCAGCGCCAAGGGGGACGGTGGCTACACCTTC. It codes for CSAKGDGGYTF.

This clonotype was counted many times. CDR3 residues: CASSPGQLFRNEKLFF. The CDR3 bases are TGTGCCAGCAGCCCCGGACAGCTCTTCCGTAATGAAAAACTGTTTTTT. J is TRBJ1-4 and V is TRBV7-9; D is possibly TRBD1 (6 bases). The germline CDR1 and CDR2 sequences are SEHNR and FQNEAQ (reference sequence). V was trimmed by 5 bases and J by 4 bases, leaving 17 bases between them. This CDR3 has 16 residues.

In its sample, this clonotype was seen many times. The rearrangement links TRBV20-1 to TRBJ1-2, with D hard to call. CDR1 is DFQATT, CDR2 SNEGSKA, per germline (reference sequence). The CDR3 covers 11 residues. CDR3 loop: CNVAGNYGYTF. The CDR3 coding sequence is TGCAATGTTGCGGGGAACTATGGCTACACCTTC.

This clonotype came up many times. As DNA, the CDR3 is TGTGCCAGCAGTTTAGCAGGGCTGAGTCAGCCCCAGCATTTT. Encoded protein: CASSLAGLSQPQHF. The chain carries TRBV12-3 or TRBV12-4 and TRBJ1-5, with D uncertain. V was clipped by 0 bases and J by 6 bases, with 9 bases between them. The CDR3 extends over 14 amino acids.

This clonotype was recorded a few times. J is TRBJ1-4 and V is TRBV12-3 or TRBV12-4, with 7 bases lining up with TRBD1. The CDR3 consists of 16 residues. J was trimmed by 8 bases and V by 5 bases; bases with no gene match: 14. DNA of the CDR3: TGTGCCAGCAGTCAACCCGGACAGGAATGGGGGGAAAAACTGTTTTTT. It yields the protein CASSQPGQEWGEKLFF.

In nucleotides, the CDR3 is TGTGCCAGCAACACCGGGACTAGCACCAGTACGCAGTATTTT. Protein product: CASNTGTSTSTQYF. V usage is TRBV6-5 and J usage is TRBJ2-3; 9 bases agree with TRBD2. The CDR3 sequence is 14 residues long. V lost 7 bases to trimming and J lost 8 bases; unmatched junction nucleotides: 10. Looked up from germline, CDR1 is MNHEY and CDR2 is SVGAGI.

The V and J genes are TRBV3-1 and TRBJ1-2; D is perhaps TRBD1 (6 bases). V lost 4 bases to trimming and J lost 0 bases, with 15 bases between them. CDR1 is LGHDT, CDR2 YNNKEL, per germline (reference sequence). This CDR3 has 16 residues. This CDR3 reads CASSLKGGEANYGYTF. CDR3 bases: TGTGCCAGCAGCCTCAAAGGGGGGGAGGCTAACTATGGCTACACCTTC.